This TCR beta chain was sequenced for a study of cytomegalovirus exposure and HLA in healthy donors. Looking at the study overall: Out of several hundred genotyped donors, around 80% belonged to the Caucasian-associated ancestry cluster.

Study-level results: About 87% or about 30% of the time was how often most TCR beta V segments were productive, according to an earlier analysis. In a later analysis, TCR association rates varied by HLA locus: DRB1 most, HLA-C fewest.

About this clone itself: Its matching antigen is unknown.

Use of 60 Vbeta and 13 Jbeta primers characterized the PCR. Measured with immunoSEQ multiplex PCR; TCRdb has only the in-frame clones, and not every one. In the table there are about 36,000 clones, about 53% of which are singletons. This CDR3 is built from 12 residues. The germline gives CDR1 MDHEN, CDR2 SYDVKM. Trimming removed 5 bases at V and 9 bases at J, with 11 bases between. The source material was PBMCs. The clonotype originates from a woman aged 40 to 55 in good health and CMV-seropositive. The V and J genes are TRBV28 and TRBJ1-5; D may be TRBD1 (5 bases). CDR3 region: CASSPTRGPQHF. The CDR3 DNA is TGTGCCAGCAGTCCGACTAGGGGGCCCCAGCATTTT.